Below, 14 T cell receptor beta chains from the same sample are listed, as sequenced in a study of T cells in Graves' hyperthyroidism and ophthalmopathy. RNA transcripts gave rise to amplified TCR beta CDR3 regions. TCR CDR3 underwent first-round RT-PCR with the HTBI primer set. TCRdb recomputed calls from the multiplex PCR reads with MiXCR, one row per CDR3 protein. In the table there are under 300,000 distinct CDR3 sequences, about an eighth of which are singletons. The specimen was blood. Source of these receptors: a woman in her 30s with Graves' hyperthyroidism that later progressed to Graves' ophthalmopathy.

J is TRBJ2-5 and V is TRBV5-5; 8 nucleotides agree with TRBD1. This CDR3 has 15 residues. Unmatched junction bases numbered 8, after V lost 2 bases and J lost 5 bases. The germline CDR1 and CDR2 sequences are SGHKS and YYEKEE (reference sequence). The CDR3 region has the DNA TGTGCCAGCAGCTTAAACGCAGGGGGCCGGGAGACCCAGTACTTC. Translated: CASSLNAGGRETQYF.

This clonotype was detected ten times or more. The chain employs TRBV19 and TRBJ2-1, with a possible D match to TRBD2 (6 bases). The CDR3 has 14 amino acids. The V end was cut by 3 bases, the J end by 6 bases, with 12 bases between. Looked up from germline, CDR1 is LNHDA and CDR2 is SQIVND (reference sequence). DNA of the CDR3: TGTGCCAGTAGTATTTCACTAGCTCCCAATGAGCAGTTCTTC. Translating it yields CASSISLAPNEQFF.

This clonotype occurred many times. The chain combines TRBV3-1 with TRBJ2-2; no clear D. Looked up from germline, CDR1 is LGHDT and CDR2 is YNNKEL (reference sequence). The CDR3 length is 16 residues. V lost 3 bases, J lost 0 bases, and 11 bases lay in between. CDR3 DNA: TGTGCCAGCAGCCATCTCCCCGTCGCGAACACCGGGGAGCTGTTTTTT. It codes for CASSHLPVANTGELFF.

The sample holds many counts of this clonotype. The chain carries TRBV4-3 and TRBJ2-5; tentatively, D is TRBD2 (6 bases). Per germline, CDR1 LGHNA and CDR2 YSLEER. CDR3 length: 14 amino acids. V was trimmed by 4 bases and J by 7 bases, leaving 16 bases between them. In DNA form, the CDR3 reads TGCGCCAGCAGCCCGGAGGGAGCGGTCGGGACCCAGTACTTC. Translation gives CASSPEGAVGTQYF.

This clonotype was seen a few times. This chain connects TRBV4-1 to TRBJ2-3; no clear D. CDR1 is MGHRA and CDR2 is YSYEKL in the germline V gene. Trimming cost V 4 bases and J 2 bases, with 10 bases left between them. The CDR3 consists of 14 residues. Here the CDR3 reads CASSPTEVTDTQYF. Here the CDR3 DNA reads TGCGCCAGCAGCCCAACAGAAGTCACAGATACGCAGTATTTT.

The sample holds many counts of this clonotype. The chain is built from TRBV12-3 or TRBV12-4 and TRBJ1-5; D possibly corresponds to TRBD1 (5 bases). V gave up 5 bases and J gave up 2 bases, with 16 bases separating them. The CDR3 contains 16 residues. CDR3 sequence: CASSPMGEIGNQPQHF. Here the CDR3 DNA reads TGTGCCAGCAGTCCCATGGGGGAGATAGGCAATCAGCCCCAGCATTTT.

The chain employs TRBV12-3 or TRBV12-4 and TRBJ1-2; 7 nucleotides line up with TRBD1. The CDR3 consists of 14 residues. With V trimmed by 3 bases and J by 4 bases, 5 bases remained unmatched. The CDR3: CASSLAGTVYGYTF. Here the CDR3 DNA reads TGTGCCAGCAGTTTGGCCGGGACAGTCTATGGCTACACCTTC.

This clonotype was counted many times. This chain links TRBV11-2 with TRBJ2-3; unclear D gene. V was shortened by 0 bases and J by 1 base, with 8 bases between the two germline ends. Germline V gene lookup returns CDR1 SGHAT and CDR2 FQNNGV. The CDR3 is made up of 15 amino acids. CDR3 sequence reads: CASSLDIVGTDTQYF. CDR3 coding DNA: TGTGCCAGCAGCTTAGATATAGTGGGCACAGATACGCAGTATTTT.

Many counts were recorded for this clonotype. This chain joins TRBV7-6 and TRBJ1-2; D might be TRBD1 (6 bases). The CDR3 has 13 residues. Germline V gene sequence: CDR1 SGHVS, CDR2 FNYEAQ. The germline V and J ends were trimmed by 5 bases and 0 bases, with 7 bases remaining between them. The CDR3: CASSGDTNYGYTF. The CDR3 region has the DNA TGTGCCAGCAGCGGGGACACTAACTATGGCTACACCTTC.

This clonotype was observed at least ten times. The chain recombines TRBV7-2 with TRBJ2-1; maybe TRBD2 (5 bases). This CDR3 spans 13 amino acids. Germline V gene data show CDR1 as SGHTA and CDR2 as FQGNSA. V lost 3 bases, J lost 7 bases, and 10 bases lay in between. The CDR3 bases are TGTGCCAGCAGCTTCCCCCTAGCTAATGAGCAGTTCTTC. Translated, it gives CASSFPLANEQFF.

This clonotype has at least ten counts. The chain joins TRBV9 to TRBJ2-2; the D is unclear. The germline CDR1 and CDR2 sequences are SGDLS and YYNGEE. CDR3 length equals 15 residues. V lost 2 bases and J 0 bases, leaving 8 bases between the germline ends. The CDR3 nucleotides are TGTGCCAGCAGCGTTTCGACAACGAACACCGGGGAGCTGTTTTTT. Translated: CASSVSTTNTGELFF.

There are many counts of this clonotype. The CDR3 spells CASSYLGAGGSNEQFF. The CDR3 DNA sequence: TGTGCCAGCAGCTATCTAGGAGCGGGAGGTTCTAATGAGCAGTTCTTC. This chain links TRBV7-3 with TRBJ2-1; 9 bases agree with TRBD2. The germline gives CDR1 SGHTA, CDR2 FQGTGA. The CDR3 has 16 residues. Germline trimming cut 4 bases from V and 7 bases from J; bases unmatched to any gene: 11.

This clonotype was seen repeatedly, ten times or more. The rearrangement uses TRBV11-3 and TRBJ2-7, with D possibly TRBD1 on 5 matching bases. CDR3 size: 16 residues. The germline V gene has CDR1 SGHNT and CDR2 YENEEA. Trimming shortened V by 4 bases and J by 2 bases, and 18 bases separated the two germline ends. CDR3 residues: CASSSPLGPKPYEQYF. CDR3 bases: TGTGCCAGCAGCTCCCCTCTGGGGCCCAAGCCCTACGAGCAGTACTTC.

This clonotype has just a few counts. The rearrangement uses TRBV5-1 and TRBJ2-6; a weak D match, TRBD2 (6 bases). This CDR3 contains 16 residues. V was cut by 5 bases and J by 2 bases, with 14 bases left in between. The germline V gene has CDR1 SGHRS and CDR2 YFSETQ. CDR3 amino acids: CASSLGTHAGANVLTF. Here the CDR3 DNA reads TGCGCCAGCAGTCTCGGGACTCATGCTGGGGCCAACGTCCTGACTTTC.